This T cell receptor beta chain appears in the sequencing data of a study of cytomegalovirus exposure and HLA in healthy donors. Unrecorded for this donor was the CMV serostatus. The CDR3 has 15 amino acids. CDR1 and CDR2 from the germline V gene are SGHAT and FQNNGV. The V and J ends lost 1 base and 11 bases respectively, with 21 bases between them. Amplification used 60 Vbeta primers and 13 Jbeta primers. Here immunoSEQ multiplex PCR was the method, and the copy in TCRdb shows in-frame clones only, minus some. The sample has over 150,000 clones, around 75% seen once. The receptor's source is a human donor in good health. Sequencing was done on a sample of PBMCs. This chain joins TRBV11-2 and TRBJ2-7, with a possible D match to TRBD1 (5 bases). CDR3 DNA sequence: TGTGCCAGCAGCTTAGTCCCGCAGGGTGTAGTTCAGGAGTACTTC. It yields the protein CASSLVPQGVVQEYF. The full variable domain, rest sourced from reference TRBV11-2 and TRBJ2-7, is EAGVAQSPRYKIIEKRQSVAFWCNPISGHATLYWYQQILGQGPKLLIQFQNNGVVDDSQLPKDRFSAERLKGVDSTLKIQPAKLEDSAVYLCASSLVPQGVVQEYFGPGTRLTVT.